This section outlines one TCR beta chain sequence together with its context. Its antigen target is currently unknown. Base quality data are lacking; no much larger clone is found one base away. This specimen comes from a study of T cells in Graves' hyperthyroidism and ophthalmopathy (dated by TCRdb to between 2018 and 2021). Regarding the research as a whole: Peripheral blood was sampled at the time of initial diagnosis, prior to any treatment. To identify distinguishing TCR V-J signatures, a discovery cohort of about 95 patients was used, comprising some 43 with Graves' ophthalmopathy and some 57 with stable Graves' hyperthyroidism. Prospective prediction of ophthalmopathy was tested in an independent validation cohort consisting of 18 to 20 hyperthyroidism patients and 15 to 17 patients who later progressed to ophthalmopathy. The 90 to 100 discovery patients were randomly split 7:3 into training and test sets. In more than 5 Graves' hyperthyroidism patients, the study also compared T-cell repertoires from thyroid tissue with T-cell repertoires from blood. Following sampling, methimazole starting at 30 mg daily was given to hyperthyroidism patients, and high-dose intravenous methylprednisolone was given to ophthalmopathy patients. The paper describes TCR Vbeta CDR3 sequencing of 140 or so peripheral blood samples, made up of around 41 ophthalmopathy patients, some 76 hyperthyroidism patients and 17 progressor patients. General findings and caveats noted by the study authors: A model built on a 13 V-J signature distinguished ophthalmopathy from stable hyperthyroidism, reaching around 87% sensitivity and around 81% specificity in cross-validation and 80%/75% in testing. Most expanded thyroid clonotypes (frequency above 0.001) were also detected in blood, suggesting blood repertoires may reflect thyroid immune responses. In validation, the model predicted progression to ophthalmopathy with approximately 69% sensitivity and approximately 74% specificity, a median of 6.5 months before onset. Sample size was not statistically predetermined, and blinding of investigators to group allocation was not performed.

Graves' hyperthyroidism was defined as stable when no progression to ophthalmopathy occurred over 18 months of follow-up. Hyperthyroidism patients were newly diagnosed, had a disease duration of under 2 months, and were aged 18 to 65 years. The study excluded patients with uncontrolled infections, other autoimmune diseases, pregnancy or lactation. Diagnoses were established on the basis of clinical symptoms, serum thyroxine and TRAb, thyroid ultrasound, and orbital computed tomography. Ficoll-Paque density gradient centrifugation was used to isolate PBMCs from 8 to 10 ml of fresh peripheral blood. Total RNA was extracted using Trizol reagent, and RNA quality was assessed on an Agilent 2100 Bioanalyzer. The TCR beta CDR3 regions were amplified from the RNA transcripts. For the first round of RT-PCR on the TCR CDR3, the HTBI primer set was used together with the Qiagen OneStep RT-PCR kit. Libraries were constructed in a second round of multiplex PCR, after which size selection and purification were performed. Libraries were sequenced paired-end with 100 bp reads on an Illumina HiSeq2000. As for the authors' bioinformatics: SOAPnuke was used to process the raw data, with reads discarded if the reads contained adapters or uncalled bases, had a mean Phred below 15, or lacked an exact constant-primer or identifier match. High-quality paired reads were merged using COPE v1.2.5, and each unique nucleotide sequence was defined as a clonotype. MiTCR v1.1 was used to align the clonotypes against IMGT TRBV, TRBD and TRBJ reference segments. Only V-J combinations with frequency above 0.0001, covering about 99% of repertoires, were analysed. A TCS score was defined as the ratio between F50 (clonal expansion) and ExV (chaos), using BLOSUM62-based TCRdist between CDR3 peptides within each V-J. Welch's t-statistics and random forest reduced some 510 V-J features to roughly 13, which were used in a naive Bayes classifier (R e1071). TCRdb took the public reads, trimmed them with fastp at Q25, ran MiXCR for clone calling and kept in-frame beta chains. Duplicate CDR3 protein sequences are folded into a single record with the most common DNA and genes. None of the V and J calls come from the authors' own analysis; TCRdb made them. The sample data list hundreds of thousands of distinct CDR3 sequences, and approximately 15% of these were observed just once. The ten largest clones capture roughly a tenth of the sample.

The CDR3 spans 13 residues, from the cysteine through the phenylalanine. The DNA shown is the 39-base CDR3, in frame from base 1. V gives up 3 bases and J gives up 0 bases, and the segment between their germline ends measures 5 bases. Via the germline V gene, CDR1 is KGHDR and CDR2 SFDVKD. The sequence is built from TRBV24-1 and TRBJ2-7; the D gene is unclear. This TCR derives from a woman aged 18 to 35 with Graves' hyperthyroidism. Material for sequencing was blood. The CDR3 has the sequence CATSDPASYEQYF. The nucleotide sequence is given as TGTGCCACCAGTGATCCGGCCTCCTACGAGCAGTACTTC.